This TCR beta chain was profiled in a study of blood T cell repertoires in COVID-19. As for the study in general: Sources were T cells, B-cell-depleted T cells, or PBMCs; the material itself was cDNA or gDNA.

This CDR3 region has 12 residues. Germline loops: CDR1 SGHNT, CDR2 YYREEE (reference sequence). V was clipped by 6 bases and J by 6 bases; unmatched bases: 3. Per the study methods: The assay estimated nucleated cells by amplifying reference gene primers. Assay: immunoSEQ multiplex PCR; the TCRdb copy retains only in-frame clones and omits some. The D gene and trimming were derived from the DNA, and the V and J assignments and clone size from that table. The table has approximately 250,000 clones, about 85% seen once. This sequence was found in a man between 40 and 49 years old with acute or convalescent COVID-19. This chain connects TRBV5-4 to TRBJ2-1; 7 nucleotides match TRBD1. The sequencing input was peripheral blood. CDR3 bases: TGTGCCAGCATGGGACAGTTCAATGAGCAGTTCTTC. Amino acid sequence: CASMGQFNEQFF.